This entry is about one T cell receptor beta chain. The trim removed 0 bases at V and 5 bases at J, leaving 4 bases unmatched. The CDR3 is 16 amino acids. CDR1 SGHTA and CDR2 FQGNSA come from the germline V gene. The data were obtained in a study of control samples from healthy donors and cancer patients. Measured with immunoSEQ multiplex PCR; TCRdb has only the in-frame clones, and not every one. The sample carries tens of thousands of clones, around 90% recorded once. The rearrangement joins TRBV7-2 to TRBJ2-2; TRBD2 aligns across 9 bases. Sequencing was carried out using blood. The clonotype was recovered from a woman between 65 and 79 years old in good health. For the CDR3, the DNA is TGTGCCAGCAGCTTAGCTAGCGGGAGTGGAACCGGGGAGCTGTTTTTT. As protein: CASSLASGSGTGELFF.